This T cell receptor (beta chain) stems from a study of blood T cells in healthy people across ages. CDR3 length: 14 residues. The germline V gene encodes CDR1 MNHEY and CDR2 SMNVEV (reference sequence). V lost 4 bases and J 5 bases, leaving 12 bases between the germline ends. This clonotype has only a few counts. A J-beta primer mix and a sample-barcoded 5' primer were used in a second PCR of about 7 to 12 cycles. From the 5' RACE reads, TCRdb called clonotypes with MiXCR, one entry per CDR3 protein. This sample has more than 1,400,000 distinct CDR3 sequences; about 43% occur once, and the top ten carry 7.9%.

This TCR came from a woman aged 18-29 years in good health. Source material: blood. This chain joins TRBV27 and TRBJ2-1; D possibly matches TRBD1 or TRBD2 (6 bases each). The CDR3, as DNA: TGTGCCAGCAGTTCTAGGGGGGCCCACAATGAGCAGTTCTTC. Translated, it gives CASSSRGAHNEQFF.